Following are 5 T cell receptor beta chains from one sample sequenced in a study of shared clonotypes between healthy human individuals. TCRdb's copy holds only in-frame clones and misses some; the assay was immunoSEQ multiplex PCR. This table holds some 660,000 clones, around 78% found once. Sequencing input: memory CD4+ T cells sorted from blood. Subset reported: CD45RA-negative fraction. All receptors derive from a woman aged 30 to 39 in good health.

The genes are TRBV4-1 and TRBJ2-7; 7 bases are a match to TRBD1. The CDR3 is made up of 15 amino acids. J lost 6 bases, V lost 5 bases, and 13 bases had no gene match. Germline loops: CDR1 MGHRA, CDR2 YSYEKL. The CDR3 is CASSEGDRPLLEQYF. The DNA of the CDR3 is TGCGCCAGCAGCGAAGGGGACAGACCTCTGCTCGAGCAGTACTTC.

The CDR3 region has the DNA TGCGCCAGCCTGTGGCGCCTCAGCTCCTACGAGCAGTACTTC. It encodes CASLWRLSSYEQYF. The chain uses TRBV10-1 and TRBJ2-7; no reliable D call. The germline V gene has CDR1 WNHNN and CDR2 SYGVQD (reference sequence). The CDR3 length is 14 residues. The V end lost 8 bases, the J end lost 0 bases, and 14 bases lay between the germline ends.

J is TRBJ2-7 and V is TRBV5-1, with D possibly matching TRBD2 (5 bases). Trimming cost V 1 base and J 0 bases, with 20 bases left between them. Germline V gene lookup returns CDR1 SGHRS and CDR2 YFSETQ. The CDR3 spans 18 residues. CDR3 region: CASSLRVASRNFSYEQYF. CDR3 coding DNA: TGCGCCAGCAGCTTGAGAGTGGCTAGCCGAAATTTCTCCTACGAGCAGTACTTC.

This chain uses TRBV19 with TRBJ2-3, with TRBD1 matching over 7 bases. This CDR3 spans 15 amino acids. J was trimmed by 2 bases and V by 7 bases; bases with no gene match: 9. Germline V gene lookup returns CDR1 LNHDA and CDR2 SQIVND (reference sequence). The CDR3 here is CASTGQIDATDTQYF. The CDR3 DNA sequence: TGTGCCAGTACGGGACAGATTGACGCCACAGATACGCAGTATTTT. The variable domain in full, completed from reference TRBV19 and TRBJ2-3, reads DGGITQSPKYLFRKEGQNVTLSCEQNLNHDAMYWYRQDPGQGLRLIYYSQIVNDFQKGDIAEGYSVSREKKESFPLTVTSAQKNPTAFYLCASTGQIDATDTQYFGPGTRLTVL.

J is TRBJ1-4 and V is TRBV27; D might be TRBD1 (5 bases). The CDR3 extends over 14 amino acids. Trimming shortened V by 2 bases and J by 7 bases, and 11 bases separated the two germline ends. CDR1 MNHEY and CDR2 SMNVEV come from the germline V gene (reference sequence). CDR3 in amino acids: CASSLEGVGEKLFF. The CDR3 region has the DNA TGTGCCAGCAGTTTAGAAGGGGTCGGTGAAAAACTGTTTTTT.